This T cell receptor beta chain was captured by sequencing in a study of cytotoxic CD8 clonotypes in ibrutinib-treated CLL. Comments on this clone: Its target is not known.

Study-wide points: Baseline clonality exceeded age-matched healthy donors and tracked circulating CD8+ T-cell counts. Clonality went up at ibrutinib response and then declined back toward baseline at progression.

Sequencing used immunoSEQ multiplex PCR; TCRdb keeps in-frame clones, though not all of them. Of fewer than 85,000 clones listed, about 85% are singletons. Per the germline V gene, CDR1 is MNHNY and CDR2 is SVGAGI (reference sequence). The CDR3 consists of 14 residues. V was shortened by 3 bases and J by 3 bases, with 11 bases between the two germline ends. This material consisted of PBMCs, taken after 12 months of ibrutinib treatment. The chain couples TRBV6-6 to TRBJ1-2; possibly TRBD1 for D (6 bases). The TCR originated in a human donor with chronic lymphocytic leukemia. This chain's CDR3 is CASSYHPGDYGYTF. In nucleotides, the CDR3 is TGTGCCAGCAGTTATCATCCAGGGGACTATGGCTACACCTTC.